The T cell receptor beta chain under discussion was sequenced for a study of blood T cell repertoires in COVID-19. Study at large: The United States, Italy and Spain were the sources of the acute and convalescent COVID-19 samples.

As handled by the study authors: Amplification of reference gene primers provided the estimated nucleated cell counts. Generated by immunoSEQ multiplex PCR, the TCRdb table keeps only in-frame clones and is missing some. That table is the source of V, J and clone size, and D and trimming were worked out from the DNA. The sample yields under 300,000 clones, around 86% seen once. V lost 8 bases and J 7 bases, leaving 17 bases between the germline ends. Germline values: CDR1 MNHEY, CDR2 SVGAGI. There are 13 residues in the CDR3. The receptor was isolated from a woman in her thirties or forties with acute COVID-19. V gene TRBV6-5 combines with J gene TRBJ1-2, with D unresolved. Sequenced material: PBMCs or T cells enriched from blood (not recorded which). The CDR3 nucleotides are TGTGCCAGCTATGCACCGACGACGGGTGGCTACACCTTC. The encoded protein is CASYAPTTGGYTF.